Following are 12 T cell receptor beta chains from one sample sequenced in a study of blood T cell repertoires in COVID-19. TCRdb's table, derived via immunoSEQ multiplex PCR, lists solely in-frame clones and lacks some. The sample has more than 300,000 clones, around nine tenths seen once; the top ten hold approximately 6%. Sequences were obtained from PBMCs or T cells enriched from blood (not recorded which). These receptors were collected from a young woman who had recovered from COVID-19.

The genes are TRBV27 and TRBJ1-6; perhaps TRBD1 as D (5 bases). Trimming stripped 0 bases from V and 0 bases from J, with 6 bases between. From germline, CDR1 is MNHEY and CDR2 SMNVEV (reference sequence). The CDR3 has 16 residues. CDR3 bases: TGTGCCAGCAGTTTATCGGGGGGCTCCTATAATTCACCCCTCCACTTT. This translates into CASSLSGGSYNSPLHF.

The genes are TRBV29-1 and TRBJ1-1; TRBD1 aligns across 11 bases. In germline, CDR1 is SQVTM, CDR2 ANQGSEA. The CDR3 runs to 15 residues. The V gene end was trimmed by 4 bases and the J gene end by 3 bases; junction bases not matched to a gene: 7. CDR3 sequence (DNA): TGCAGCGTTGGCCGGCTGGGACAGGGGGACACTGAAGCTTTCTTT. It translates to CSVGRLGQGDTEAFF.

The rearrangement links TRBV19 to TRBJ2-1; 7 positions agree with TRBD2. The CDR3 is 17 amino acids. Trimming took 3 bases from V and 4 from J; bases not matched to a gene: 12. Germline CDR1 reads LNHDA; CDR2 reads SQIVND (reference sequence). Here the CDR3 reads CASSIPRAGRLYNEQFF. CDR3 bases: TGTGCCAGTAGTATTCCCCGAGCGGGGAGGTTGTACAATGAGCAGTTCTTC.

This clone was seen just once. The rearrangement links TRBV2 to TRBJ2-3, with 7 positions matching TRBD2. The germline V gene has CDR1 SNHLY and CDR2 FYNNEI. The ends lost 7 bases at V and 0 bases at J; junction bases unmatched: 7. The CDR3 sequence is 15 residues long. The CDR3 protein is CASNQRGTSTDTQYF. In DNA, the CDR3 is TGTGCCAGCAATCAGCGGGGCACTAGCACAGATACGCAGTATTTT. The full variable domain, completed using reference TRBV2 and TRBJ2-3, is EPEVTQTPSHQVTQMGQEVILRCVPISNHLYFYWYRQILGQKVEFLVSFYNNEISEKSEIFDDQFSVERPDGSNFTLKIRSTKLEDSAMYFCASNQRGTSTDTQYFGPGTRLTVL.

V and J are TRBV10-3 and TRBJ2-1; possibly TRBD2 for D (6 bases). Trimming left V 4 bases short and J 3 bases short, with 16 bases between. CDR1 and CDR2 (germline): ENHRY, SYGVKD. The CDR3 is made up of 16 amino acids. CDR3: CAISAPSGLVYNEQFF. The DNA for the CDR3 is TGTGCCATCAGTGCACCCTCGGGACTGGTCTACAATGAGCAGTTCTTC.

This sequence joins TRBV7-8 and TRBJ1-5; TRBD1 might be the D (5 bases). Germline CDR1 SGHVS, CDR2 FQNEAQ. This CDR3 has 16 amino acids. Between the trimmed V and J ends, which lost 3 bases and 0 bases, there was a span of 12 bases. CDR3 bases: TGTGCCAGCAGCTTCGCGACAGCTTATAGCAATCAGCCCCAGCATTTT. Translation gives CASSFATAYSNQPQHF. Filled out from reference TRBV7-8 and TRBJ1-5, the complete variable domain reads GAGVSQSPRYKVAKRGQDVALRCDPISGHVSLFWYQQALGQGPEFLTYFQNEAQLDKSGLPSDRFFAERPEGSVSTLKIQRTQQEDSAVYLCASSFATAYSNQPQHFGDGTRLSIL.

The chain joins TRBV2 to TRBJ2-5; TRBD1 might be the D (6 bases). V was cut by 4 bases and J by 4 bases, with 10 bases left in between. Germline V gene lookup returns CDR1 SNHLY and CDR2 FYNNEI. The CDR3 covers 13 residues. The CDR3 region is CASSVDRRETQYF. In DNA, the CDR3 is TGTGCCAGCAGTGTCGACAGGCGAGAGACCCAGTACTTC.

This clone showed up just once. The sample has other DNA sequences that encode this CDR3 too. The chain combines TRBV2 with TRBJ1-2; D is possibly TRBD1 (5 bases). From germline, CDR1 is SNHLY and CDR2 FYNNEI. CDR3 size: 13 residues. The V and J ends lost 0 bases and 4 bases respectively, with 6 bases between them. Written as DNA, the CDR3 is TGTGCCAGCAGTGAAGCAGGGGCCTATGGCTACACCTTC. Its protein is CASSEAGAYGYTF.

The rearrangement uses TRBV27 and TRBJ1-4, with TRBD1 matching 9 bases. The CDR3 is 15 amino acids. Germline loops: CDR1 MNHEY, CDR2 SMNVEV (reference sequence). V was pared by 5 bases and J by 10 bases, with 11 bases of the junction left unmatched. The CDR3 sequence is CASSPQTGGMVKLFF. The CDR3 DNA is TGTGCCAGCAGTCCCCAGACAGGGGGAATGGTAAAACTGTTTTTT.

V is TRBV7-9 and J is TRBJ2-3; weak D call: TRBD2 (6 bases). Germline V gene lookup returns CDR1 SEHNR and CDR2 FQNEAQ (reference sequence). Trimming took off 7 bases at V and 6 bases at J, with 14 bases between the two ends. The CDR3 loop spans 13 amino acids. CDR3 region: CASTRGTGDTQYF. The CDR3 DNA sequence: TGTGCCAGCACTCGCGGGACGGGGGATACGCAGTATTTT. The entire variable domain, with the rest obtained from reference TRBV7-9 and TRBJ2-3, is as follows: DTGVSQNPRHKITKRGQNVTFRCDPISEHNRLYWYRQTLGQGPEFLTYFQNEAQLEKSRLLSDRFSAERPKGSFSTLEIQRTEQGDSAMYLCASTRGTGDTQYFGPGTRLTVL.

V usage is TRBV7-2 and J usage is TRBJ1-2; TRBD1 matches 9 bases. V shed 5 bases, J shed 2 bases, and the junction held 3 bases outside the gene matches. Germline values: CDR1 SGHTA, CDR2 FQGNSA. CDR3 length: 14 residues. CDR3 in DNA: TGTGCCAGCAGCCGTGGGACAGGGAACTATGGCTACACCTTC. Protein: CASSRGTGNYGYTF. Looking up the rest from reference TRBV7-2 and TRBJ1-2 gives the full variable domain: GAGVSQSPSNKVTEKGKDVELRCDPISGHTALYWYRQSLGQGLEFLIYFQGNSAPDKSGLPSDRFSAERTGGSVSTLTIQRTQQEDSAVYLCASSRGTGNYGYTFGSGTRLTVV.

The V gene is TRBV11-2, the J gene TRBJ2-5, with 8 bases matching TRBD1. Losses at the gene ends were 4 bases for V and 2 bases for J; bases not matched to a gene: 0. CDR1 SGHAT and CDR2 FQNNGV come from the germline V gene. This CDR3 is built from 13 residues. The CDR3 region is CASSWDRQETQYF. In DNA, the CDR3 is TGTGCCAGCAGCTGGGACAGGCAAGAGACCCAGTACTTC.